Presented here are 26 T cell receptor beta chains from one specimen sequenced in a study of T cell repertoires in cytomegalovirus infection. TCRdb re-called the reads through MiXCR, storing one row per CDR3 protein. The table includes roughly 300,000 distinct CDR3 sequences, 8% to 9.5% detected once. The sequencing input was PBMCs. Every receptor here comes from a human donor in good health (CMV status not recorded). Some clones in this sample may be carry-over from other donors' samples.

This clonotype was observed a few times. The CDR3 DNA reads as TGCAGTGCAACCCGGGGGTGGACAGGGGGAAATGAAAAACTGTTTTTT. It encodes CSATRGWTGGNEKLFF. The rearrangement joins TRBV20-1 to TRBJ1-4; 10 bases agree with TRBD1. The germline gives CDR1 DFQATT, CDR2 SNEGSKA (reference sequence). Trimming took 6 bases from V and 5 from J; bases not matched to a gene: 12. This CDR3 is 16 amino acids long.

This clonotype was picked up a small number of times. The gene calls are TRBV15 and TRBJ2-1, with D possibly TRBD2 on 6 matching bases. The CDR3 runs 14 residues. Germline lookup yields CDR1 LNHNV and CDR2 YYDKDF (reference sequence). The CDR3 DNA reads as TGTGCAACCTCCCGGCGGGGACCCTACAATGAGCAGTTCTTC. Translation gives CATSRRGPYNEQFF.

This clonotype has a handful of counts. The gene calls are TRBV7-9 and TRBJ2-3; D is unclear. This CDR3 region has 12 residues. The V and J ends lost 5 bases and 12 bases respectively, with 15 bases between them. The germline gives CDR1 SEHNR, CDR2 FQNEAQ (reference sequence). In DNA form, the CDR3 reads TGTGCCAGCAGCCCCCTCGATGACGGACAGTATTTT. It encodes CASSPLDDGQYF.

In its sample, this clonotype was seen many times. The CDR3 protein is CASSLGGTSGSSQFF. CDR3 nucleotides: TGTGCCAGCAGCTTAGGAGGGACTAGCGGGTCGTCGCAGTTCTTC. V and J are TRBV7-2 and TRBJ2-1; 12 nucleotides agree with TRBD2. The CDR3 runs to 15 residues. Germline CDR1 SGHTA, CDR2 FQGNSA. The J segment lost 12 bases and the V segment lost 1 base, leaving 7 bases of the junction unmatched. The variable domain in full, with the rest retrieved from reference TRBV7-2 and TRBJ2-1, is GAGVSQSPSNKVTEKGKDVELRCDPISGHTALYWYRQSLGQGLEFLIYFQGNSAPDKSGLPSDRFSAERTGGSVSTLTIQRTQQEDSAVYLCASSLGGTSGSSQFFGPGTRLTVL.

This clonotype was counted many times. The V and J genes are TRBV7-8 and TRBJ2-3; 8 bases match TRBD1. Germline CDR1 and CDR2: SGHVS and FQNEAQ. This CDR3 region has 15 residues. The V gene end was trimmed by 1 base and the J gene end by 5 bases; junction bases not matched to a gene: 5. The CDR3 loop is CASSLGIQGVDTQYF. CDR3 in DNA: TGTGCCAGCAGCTTAGGCATACAGGGGGTAGATACGCAGTATTTT.

This clonotype appeared many times. CDR3 protein: CASGTSGGEQFF. The CDR3 coding sequence is TGTGCCTCTGGGACTAGCGGGGGCGAGCAGTTCTTC. The chain recombines TRBV6-2 or TRBV6-3 with TRBJ2-1, with TRBD2 matching 14 bases. The V and J ends lost 11 bases and 10 bases, in that order; junction bases with no gene match: 4. This CDR3 is 12 amino acids long. CDR1 and CDR2 from the germline V gene are MNHEY and SVGEGT.

A few counts support this clonotype. The chain joins TRBV28 to TRBJ1-2; TRBD1 matches 8 bases. The CDR3 loop spans 15 amino acids. V was pared by 5 bases and J by 4 bases, with 9 bases of the junction left unmatched. CDR1 is MDHEN and CDR2 is SYDVKM in the germline V gene. DNA of the CDR3: TGTGCCAGCAGTGCGGGACAGGCGCCTATCTATGGCTACACCTTC. It codes for CASSAGQAPIYGYTF.

The gene calls are TRBV7-2 and TRBJ2-5, with D tentatively TRBD1 or TRBD2 (5 bases each). Germline V gene data show CDR1 as SGHTA and CDR2 as FQGNSA. Trimming left V 5 bases short and J 1 base short, with 11 bases between. The CDR3 is 14 residues long. This CDR3 is CASSPSGRQETQYF. DNA for the CDR3: TGTGCCAGCAGCCCCTCGGGACGCCAAGAGACCCAGTACTTC. Filled out from reference TRBV7-2 and TRBJ2-5, the complete variable domain reads GAGVSQSPSNKVTEKGKDVELRCDPISGHTALYWYRQSLGQGLEFLIYFQGNSAPDKSGLPSDRFSAERTGGSVSTLTIQRTQQEDSAVYLCASSPSGRQETQYFGPGTRLLVL.

Only a few counts were recorded for this clonotype. The rearrangement uses TRBV19 and TRBJ1-5, with D tentatively TRBD1 (5 bases). Germline CDR1 reads LNHDA; CDR2 reads SQIVND (reference sequence). Trimming took 9 bases from V and 9 from J, leaving 18 bases between them. This CDR3 region has 13 residues. In nucleotides, the CDR3 is TGTGCCAGCCAGAGGGGCCCGGGATGGCCCCAGCATTTT. Translated: CASQRGPGWPQHF.

V gene TRBV29-1 combines with J gene TRBJ2-1; D unclear. Germline assignment: CDR1 SQVTM and CDR2 ANQGSEA. The V end lost 3 bases, the J end lost 6 bases, and 9 bases lay between the germline ends. The CDR3 sequence is 12 residues long. CDR3 bases: TGCAGCGTTGACGTTCGGACCAATGAGCAGTTCTTC. Its protein product is CSVDVRTNEQFF.

This clonotype was observed a few times. J is TRBJ2-7 and V is TRBV20-1; tentatively, D is TRBD1 (6 bases). The CDR3 extends over 12 amino acids. Germline V gene data show CDR1 as DFQATT and CDR2 as SNEGSKA (reference sequence). V lost 7 bases, J lost 2 bases, and 12 bases lay in between. The CDR3, as DNA: TGCAGTGTTAAGACAGGTGCCTACGAGCAGTACTTC. Encoded protein: CSVKTGAYEQYF.

This clonotype was found many times. The chain has TRBV6-2 or TRBV6-3 and TRBJ2-5; a weak D match, TRBD2 (6 bases). The CDR3 is made up of 15 amino acids. Germline V gives CDR1 MNHEY, CDR2 SVGEGT. V lost 6 bases to trimming and J lost 2 bases, with 16 bases between them. DNA of the CDR3: TGTGCCAGCAGAAAGGGACTGACAACTCAAGAGACCCAGTACTTC. Translation: CASRKGLTTQETQYF.

This clonotype was seen many times. V usage is TRBV7-3 and J usage is TRBJ2-7; 10 nucleotides line up with TRBD1. This CDR3 has 13 amino acids. The trim removed 5 bases at V and 6 bases at J, leaving 4 bases unmatched. Germline-derived CDR1 and CDR2 are SGHTA and FQGTGA. For the CDR3, the DNA is TGTGCCAGCAGCCCCGGGACAGGGGTCGAGCAGTACTTC. Translation: CASSPGTGVEQYF.

This sequence joins TRBV2 and TRBJ2-1; TRBD2 aligns across 16 bases. This CDR3 comprises 21 residues. CDR1 and CDR2 from the germline V gene are SNHLY and FYNNEI. Germline trimming cut 5 bases from V and 9 bases from J; bases unmatched to any gene: 22. CDR3 region: CASSRGEGLAGGPRSRGEQFF. DNA of the CDR3: TGTGCCAGCAGTCGAGGAGAGGGACTAGCGGGGGGGCCCCGATCTCGTGGTGAGCAGTTCTTC.

This clonotype was detected ten times or more. The chain is built from TRBV27 and TRBJ1-5; D unresolved. V dropped 0 bases and J dropped 3 bases, with 6 bases sitting between them. CDR1 and CDR2 from the germline V gene are MNHEY and SMNVEV (reference sequence). The CDR3 covers 14 residues. CDR3 DNA: TGTGCCAGCAGTTTATCCCGGCTCAATCAGCCCCAGCATTTT. Translated, it gives CASSLSRLNQPQHF.

The V and J genes are TRBV30 and TRBJ2-2, with 9 bases fitting TRBD2. The CDR3 totals 16 residues. Germline V CDR1 and CDR2: GTSNPN, SVGIG (reference sequence). Trimming removed 2 bases from V and 1 base from J; junction bases left unmatched: 5. Here the CDR3 reads CAWSRLAGVNTGELFF. As DNA, the CDR3 is TGTGCCTGGAGTAGGTTAGCGGGGGTGAACACCGGGGAGCTGTTTTTT.

This chain connects TRBV6-1 to TRBJ1-5, with TRBD1 as a possible D gene (5 bases). The CDR3 has 14 amino acids. Deletions cut 6 bases from V and 5 bases from J, with 14 bases between. Germline V gives CDR1 MNHNS, CDR2 SASEGT. CDR3 nucleotides: TGTGCCAGCAGACGGGGGGGAATCGATCAGCCCCAGCATTTT. It yields the protein CASRRGGIDQPQHF.

This chain joins TRBV7-6 and TRBJ2-5; maybe TRBD1 (6 bases). The V gene lost 2 bases and the J gene lost 1 base, with 11 bases spanning the gap. Germline V gene sequence: CDR1 SGHVS, CDR2 FNYEAQ. The CDR3 runs to 15 residues. CDR3 DNA: TGTGCCAGCAGCTTAAGGGCAGGGGTCCAAGAGACCCAGTACTTC. Protein product: CASSLRAGVQETQYF.

Comments on this clonotype: The junction differs from germline at one of its ends, possibly a read error. This sequence joins TRBV4-1 and TRBJ2-7; 7 bases are shared with TRBD2. The CDR3 totals 16 residues. Germline V gene sequence: CDR1 MGHRA, CDR2 YSYEKL. CDR3 amino acids: CASSLSGGGPSDEQYF. Here the CDR3 DNA reads TGCGCCAGCAGCCTTTCGGGGGGAGGCCCCTCCGACGAGCAGTACTTC.

V gene TRBV7-9 combines with J gene TRBJ1-1; tentative D call: TRBD1 (5 bases). The CDR3 contains 13 residues. The germline V gene has CDR1 SEHNR and CDR2 FQNEAQ (reference sequence). Deletions cut 4 bases from V and 4 bases from J, with 10 bases between. The CDR3 reads CASSSDSSTEAFF. In DNA form, the CDR3 reads TGTGCCAGCAGCTCCGACAGCTCCACTGAAGCTTTCTTT. Based on the CDR3 plus reference TRBV7-9 and TRBJ1-1, the full variable domain is DTGVSQNPRHKITKRGQNVTFRCDPISEHNRLYWYRQTLGQGPEFLTYFQNEAQLEKSRLLSDRFSAERPKGSFSTLEIQRTEQGDSAMYLCASSSDSSTEAFFGQGTRLTVV.

This clonotype was observed many times. V gene TRBV7-9 combines with J gene TRBJ1-1; possible D gene TRBD1, 5 bases. V was clipped by 5 bases and J by 1 base, with 14 bases between them. This CDR3 is built from 15 residues. Germline CDR1 SEHNR, CDR2 FQNEAQ (reference sequence). CDR3 sequence reads: CASSRMPTGNTEAFF. DNA of the CDR3: TGTGCCAGCAGCCGGATGCCAACAGGGAACACTGAAGCTTTCTTT.

V gene TRBV27 combines with J gene TRBJ2-7; the D gene could be TRBD1 or TRBD2 (5 bases each). The V end was cut by 3 bases, the J end by 3 bases, with 12 bases between. CDR3 size: 14 residues. Per germline, CDR1 MNHEY and CDR2 SMNVEV (reference sequence). The CDR3 nucleotides read TGTGCCAGCAGTTTTCTTGGGGGAATCTACGAGCAGTACTTC. Encoded protein: CASSFLGGIYEQYF.

A few counts support this clonotype. V and J are TRBV29-1 and TRBJ1-2; a possible D gene is TRBD1 (5 bases). The germline gives CDR1 SQVTM, CDR2 ANQGSEA. V lost 4 bases and J 4 bases, leaving 19 bases between the germline ends. CDR3 size: 15 residues. The CDR3 DNA reads as TGCAGCGTTGGGAAGGGGATGCAGGGCAGCTATGGCTACACCTTC. It codes for CSVGKGMQGSYGYTF.

CDR3 residues: CASSKGAGGFYNEQFF. The DNA for the CDR3 is TGTGCCAGCAGCAAAGGGGCGGGGGGCTTTTACAATGAGCAGTTCTTC. The gene calls are TRBV7-3 and TRBJ2-1, with TRBD2 identical over 8 bases. Germline CDR1 and CDR2: SGHTA and FQGTGA. The CDR3 contains 16 residues. The V and J ends lost 5 bases and 4 bases, in that order; junction bases with no gene match: 10. Filled out from reference TRBV7-3 and TRBJ2-1, the complete variable domain reads GAGVSQTPSNKVTEKGKYVELRCDPISGHTALYWYRQSLGQGPEFLIYFQGTGAADDSGLPNDRFFAVRPEGSVSTLKIQRTERGDSAVYLCASSKGAGGFYNEQFFGPGTRLTVL.

This clonotype was seen a few times. The rearrangement uses TRBV10-3 and TRBJ2-1; TRBD2 matches at 10 bases. Germline CDR1 reads ENHRY; CDR2 reads SYGVKD. V gave up 0 bases and J gave up 14 bases; unmatched junction bases: 10. The CDR3 is 15 residues long. The chain's CDR3 is CAISESRLAGANEFF. For the CDR3, the DNA is TGTGCCATCAGTGAGTCCAGACTAGCGGGCGCGAACGAGTTCTTC.

V and J are TRBV11-2 and TRBJ2-1; D possibly corresponds to TRBD2 (6 bases). V was shortened by 7 bases and J by 6 bases, with 19 bases between the two germline ends. CDR3 length: 15 residues. CDR1 is SGHAT and CDR2 is FQNNGV in the germline V gene. The CDR3 nucleotides are TGTGCCAGCACCCTAGGGAGGACACCCGGCAATGAGCAGTTCTTC. This codes for CASTLGRTPGNEQFF.